These T cell receptor beta chains were read from a single sample in a study of siplizumab effects on memory and regulatory T cells. TCRdb's table, derived via immunoSEQ multiplex PCR, lists solely in-frame clones and lacks some. The sample holds fewer than 85,000 clones, more than 85% seen once. Sequenced material: CD8+ T cells sorted from blood. These TCRs come from a human donor in good health. Both conserved end residues are part of each CDR3. Fields, in order: J gene, V gene, CDR3 protein.

J gene: TRBJ1-1; V gene: TRBV19; CDR3 protein: CASTIRGARSRTEAFF
J gene: TRBJ2-3; V gene: TRBV7-2; CDR3 protein: CASSSVAGTDTQYF
J gene: TRBJ2-1; V gene: TRBV27; CDR3 protein: CASSPRQDNEQFF
J gene: TRBJ2-7; V gene: TRBV11-2; CDR3 protein: CASSLGPGSHEQYF
J gene: TRBJ2-3; V gene: TRBV19; CDR3 protein: CASSGLLVAGATDTQYF
J gene: TRBJ2-7; V gene: TRBV10-3; CDR3 protein: CAIMGTGSSYEQYF
J gene: TRBJ2-7; V gene: TRBV19; CDR3 protein: CASSPGRSYEQYF
J gene: TRBJ1-1; V gene: TRBV19; CDR3 protein: CASSTGQGIAEAFF
J gene: TRBJ1-1; V gene: TRBV19; CDR3 protein: CASSILGQRAPLNTEAFF
J gene: TRBJ2-7; V gene: TRBV15; CDR3 protein: CATSWESPSYEQYF
J gene: TRBJ2-7; V gene: TRBV4-1; CDR3 protein: CASSQEGEPFTYEQYF
J gene: TRBJ2-3; V gene: TRBV9; CDR3 protein: CASSVVTFTDTQYF
J gene: TRBJ1-1; V gene: TRBV10-3; CDR3 protein: CAIGTANTEAFF
J gene: TRBJ2-6; V gene: TRBV6-5; CDR3 protein: CASSFLGGGANVLTF
J gene: TRBJ1-4; V gene: TRBV7-7; CDR3 protein: CASSPTGGEKLFF
J gene: TRBJ1-2; V gene: TRBV2; CDR3 protein: CASMTGTPFYGYTF
J gene: TRBJ2-3; V gene: TRBV28; CDR3 protein: CASSLTDFYTDTQYF
J gene: TRBJ2-3; V gene: TRBV9; CDR3 protein: CASSAEGLAGTQYF
J gene: TRBJ2-1; V gene: TRBV27; CDR3 protein: CASSLSSPYNEQFF
J gene: TRBJ2-7; V gene: TRBV14; CDR3 protein: CASSSRDSHYEQYF
J gene: TRBJ1-2; V gene: TRBV9; CDR3 protein: CASSADRVGSYGYTF
J gene: TRBJ1-2; V gene: TRBV9; CDR3 protein: CASSVDGQGAGYGYTF
J gene: TRBJ2-7; V gene: TRBV11-2; CDR3 protein: CASSSRTGEQYF
J gene: TRBJ2-7; V gene: TRBV6-5; CDR3 protein: CASSYGGSGGQYF
J gene: TRBJ1-4; V gene: TRBV6-1; CDR3 protein: CASSEWTGINEKLFF
J gene: TRBJ2-7; V gene: TRBV29-1; CDR3 protein: CSVETARTYEQYF
J gene: TRBJ1-2; V gene: TRBV27; CDR3 protein: CASSSMVGPGNYGYTF
J gene: TRBJ2-7; V gene: TRBV5-1; CDR3 protein: CASSLGRDTYHEQYF
J gene: TRBJ2-7; V gene: TRBV27; CDR3 protein: CASSLYDEQYF
J gene: TRBJ2-5; V gene: TRBV15; CDR3 protein: CATSSSGRAAETQYF
J gene: TRBJ1-1; V gene: TRBV6-6; CDR3 protein: CASIFRDREEAFF
J gene: TRBJ1-2; V gene: TRBV9; CDR3 protein: CASSENSGGDGYTF
J gene: TRBJ1-5; V gene: TRBV4-1; CDR3 protein: CASSQVTNQPQHF
J gene: TRBJ1-5; V gene: TRBV23-1; CDR3 protein: CASKRVCQPQHF
J gene: TRBJ2-7; V gene: TRBV28; CDR3 protein: CASSLLLADEQYF
J gene: TRBJ2-7; V gene: TRBV7-9; CDR3 protein: CASSPLYSYEQYF
J gene: TRBJ1-1; V gene: TRBV5-4; CDR3 protein: CASSSGGVRAEAFF
J gene: TRBJ2-3; V gene: TRBV7-9; CDR3 protein: CASSLGFRAGDTQYF
J gene: TRBJ2-7; V gene: TRBV6-1; CDR3 protein: CASSEDRGTYEQYF
J gene: TRBJ2-7; V gene: TRBV4-1; CDR3 protein: CASRTKGTGDDEQYF
J gene: TRBJ2-7; V gene: TRBV7-2; CDR3 protein: CASSLVEGASREQYF
J gene: TRBJ2-1; V gene: TRBV6-1; CDR3 protein: CASSEVPREAAYNEQFF
J gene: TRBJ2-7; V gene: TRBV10-3; CDR3 protein: CAISESTAGAYEQYF
J gene: TRBJ2-1; V gene: TRBV14; CDR3 protein: CASSLEGMGARGEQFF
J gene: TRBJ2-1; V gene: TRBV7-9; CDR3 protein: CASSFSGRDDEQFF
J gene: TRBJ2-1; V gene: TRBV27; CDR3 protein: CASSLARVALNEQFF
J gene: TRBJ2-7; V gene: TRBV10-3; CDR3 protein: CAIMASGSSYEQYF
J gene: TRBJ1-5; V gene: TRBV15; CDR3 protein: CATSREGDSNQPQHF
J gene: TRBJ2-5; V gene: TRBV11-2; CDR3 protein: CASSLTETQYF
J gene: TRBJ2-7; V gene: TRBV25-1; CDR3 protein: CASSEYNRGEEQYF
J gene: TRBJ2-5; V gene: TRBV4-2; CDR3 protein: CASSQDGYGTTETQYF